What follows is one TCR beta chain and its context. As processed by the authors: Amplification from reference gene primers served as the basis for estimated nucleated cell counts. Using immunoSEQ multiplex PCR, the repertoire was profiled, and TCRdb retains in-frame clones only, with some absent. For V, J and clone size, that table is used; D and trimming come from the DNA. The sample records about 190,000 clones, roughly four fifths being singletons. This entry comes from a study of blood T cell repertoires in COVID-19. Study details: Acute and convalescent COVID-19 specimens originated in the United States, Italy and Spain. T cells, B-cell-depleted T cells, or PBMCs provided the cDNA or gDNA that served as material.

The CDR3 loop spans 16 amino acids. Germline V lookup: CDR1 LGHDT, CDR2 YNNKEL (reference sequence). Trimming took 1 base from V and 3 from J; bases not matched to a gene: 7. This receptor was identified in a woman aged 50 to 60 with acute or convalescent COVID-19. The chain combines TRBV3-1 (or the pseudogene TRBV3-2) with TRBJ2-7; 9 nucleotides match TRBD1. Sequenced: peripheral blood. The CDR3 protein is CASSQGGTGRFYEQYF. CDR3 nucleotide sequence: TGTGCCAGCAGCCAAGGCGGGACAGGGAGGTTCTACGAGCAGTACTTC.